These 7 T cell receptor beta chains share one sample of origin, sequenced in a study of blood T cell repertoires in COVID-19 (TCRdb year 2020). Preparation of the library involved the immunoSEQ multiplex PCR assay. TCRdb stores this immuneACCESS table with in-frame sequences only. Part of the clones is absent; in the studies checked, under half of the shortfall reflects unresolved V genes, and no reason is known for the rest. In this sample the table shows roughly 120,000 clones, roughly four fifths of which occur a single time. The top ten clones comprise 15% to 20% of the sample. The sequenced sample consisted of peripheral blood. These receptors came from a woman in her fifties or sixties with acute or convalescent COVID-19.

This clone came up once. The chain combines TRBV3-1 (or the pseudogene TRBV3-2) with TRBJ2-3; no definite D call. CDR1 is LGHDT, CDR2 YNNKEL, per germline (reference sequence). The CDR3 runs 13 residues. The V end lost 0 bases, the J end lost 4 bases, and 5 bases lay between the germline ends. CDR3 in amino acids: CASSQDSSDTQYF. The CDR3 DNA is TGTGCCAGCAGCCAAGATAGTTCAGATACGCAGTATTTT.

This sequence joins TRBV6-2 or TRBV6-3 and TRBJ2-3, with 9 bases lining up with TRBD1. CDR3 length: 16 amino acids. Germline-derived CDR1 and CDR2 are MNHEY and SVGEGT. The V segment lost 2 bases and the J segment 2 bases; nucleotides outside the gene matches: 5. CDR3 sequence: CASSYLRDRVTDTQYF. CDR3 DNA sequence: TGTGCCAGCAGTTACCTCCGGGACAGGGTCACAGATACGCAGTATTTT.

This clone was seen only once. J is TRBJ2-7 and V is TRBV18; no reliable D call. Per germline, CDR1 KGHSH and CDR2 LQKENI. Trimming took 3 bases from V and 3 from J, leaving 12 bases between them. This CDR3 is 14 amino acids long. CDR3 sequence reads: CASSPMGSSYEQYF. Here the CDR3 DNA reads TGTGCCAGCTCACCTATGGGCAGTAGCTACGAGCAGTACTTC.

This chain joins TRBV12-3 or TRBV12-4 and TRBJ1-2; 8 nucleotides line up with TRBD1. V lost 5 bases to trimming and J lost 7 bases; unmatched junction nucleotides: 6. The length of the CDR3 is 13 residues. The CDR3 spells CASSLLDRGGYTF. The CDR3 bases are TGTGCCAGCAGTCTACTCGACAGGGGTGGCTACACCTTC.

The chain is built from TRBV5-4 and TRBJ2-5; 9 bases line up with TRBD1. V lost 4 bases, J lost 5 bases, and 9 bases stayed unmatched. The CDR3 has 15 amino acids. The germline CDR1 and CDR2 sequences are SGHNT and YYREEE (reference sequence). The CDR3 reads CASSTEQGARETQYF. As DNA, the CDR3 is TGTGCCAGCAGCACGGAACAGGGGGCGAGGGAGACCCAGTACTTC.

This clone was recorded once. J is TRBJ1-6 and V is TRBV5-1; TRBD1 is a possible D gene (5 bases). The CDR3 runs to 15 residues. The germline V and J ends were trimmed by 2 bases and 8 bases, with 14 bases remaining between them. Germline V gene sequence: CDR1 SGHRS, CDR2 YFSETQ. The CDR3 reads CASSFGRGWDSPLHF. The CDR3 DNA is TGCGCCAGCAGCTTCGGGAGGGGATGGGATTCACCCCTCCACTTT.

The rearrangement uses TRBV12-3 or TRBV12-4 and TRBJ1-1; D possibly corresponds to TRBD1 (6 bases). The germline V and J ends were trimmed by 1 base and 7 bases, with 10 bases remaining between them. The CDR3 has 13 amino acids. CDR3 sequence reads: CASSLGEGVEAFF. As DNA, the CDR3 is TGTGCCAGCAGTTTAGGGGAGGGGGTTGAAGCTTTCTTT.